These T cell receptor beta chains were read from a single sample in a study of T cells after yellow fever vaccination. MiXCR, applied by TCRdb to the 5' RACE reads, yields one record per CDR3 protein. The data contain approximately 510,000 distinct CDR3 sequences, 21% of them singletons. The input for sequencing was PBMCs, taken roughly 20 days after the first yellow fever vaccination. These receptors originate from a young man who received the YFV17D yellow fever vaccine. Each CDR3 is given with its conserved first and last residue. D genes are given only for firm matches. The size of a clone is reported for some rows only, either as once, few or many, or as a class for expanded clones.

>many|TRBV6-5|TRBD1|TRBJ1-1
TGTGCCAGCAGTTATTTTCTCGGACAGGGGGCCACTGAAGCTTTCTTT
CASSYFLGQGATEAFF
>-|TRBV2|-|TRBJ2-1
TGTGCCAGCAGGCTATCAGGGTACTCCTACAATGAGCAGTTCTTC
CASRLSGYSYNEQFF
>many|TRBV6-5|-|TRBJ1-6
TGTGCCAGCACCTTTTCGGGGGGGGAAAATTCACCCCTCCACTTT
CASTFSGGENSPLHF
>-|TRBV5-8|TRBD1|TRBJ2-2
TGTGCCAGCAGCTTGATTGGTGGGACAGGGAACACCGGGGAGCTGTTTTTT
CASSLIGGTGNTGELFF
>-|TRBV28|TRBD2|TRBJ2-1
TGTGCCAGCAACCAACTAGCGGGGGATTACAATGAGCAGTTCTTC
CASNQLAGDYNEQFF
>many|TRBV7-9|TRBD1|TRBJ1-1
TGTGCCAGCAGCTTTCAGGGGGCGGACACTGAAGCTTTCTTT
CASSFQGADTEAFF
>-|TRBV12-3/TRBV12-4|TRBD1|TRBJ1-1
TGTGCCAGCAGTTTTTATCTCCGACAGGGAGGGATGGGGCCTTTCTTT
CASSFYLRQGGMGPFF
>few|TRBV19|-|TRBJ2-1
TGTGCCAGTATGGCGCCGAGACCCTACAATGAGCAGTTCTTC
CASMAPRPYNEQFF
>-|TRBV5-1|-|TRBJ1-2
TGCGCTTCCGCAGATCGGGACTATGGCTACACCTTC
CASADRDYGYTF
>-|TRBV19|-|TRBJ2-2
TGTGCCAGTAGTATAGAGGGACGGGCGAACACCGGGGAGCTGTTTTTT
CASSIEGRANTGELFF
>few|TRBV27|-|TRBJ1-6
TGTGCCAGCAGTTTATTGCCAGGGGATTCACCCCTCCACTTT
CASSLLPGDSPLHF
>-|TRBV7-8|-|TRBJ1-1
TGTGCCAGCAGCCTCCCGTTTAACAGGGCTGCTGACACTGAAGCTTTCTTT
CASSLPFNRAADTEAFF
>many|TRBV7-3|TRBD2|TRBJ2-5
TGTGCCAGCAGCCGACTAGCACGGGAGACCCAGTACTTC
CASSRLARETQYF
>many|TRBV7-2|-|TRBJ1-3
TGTGCCAGCAGTTTATTTGGAAACACCATATATTTT
CASSLFGNTIYF
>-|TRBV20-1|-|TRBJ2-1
TGCAGTGCTAGGGCCCTAGCGTCGTTCTACAATGAGCAGTTCTTC
CSARALASFYNEQFF
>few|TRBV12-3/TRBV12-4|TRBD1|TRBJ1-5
TGTGCCAGCAGTTTTGATCTTGGGGGACAGTATAGCAATCAGCCCCAGCATTTT
CASSFDLGGQYSNQPQHF
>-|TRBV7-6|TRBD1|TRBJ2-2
TGTGCCAGCAGCTTAGTTCGGTTAGGACAGGGCGACGACACCGGGGAGCTGTTTTTT
CASSLVRLGQGDDTGELFF
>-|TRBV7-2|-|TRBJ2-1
TGTGCCAGCAGCCCGCGGACTGGTGAGCAGTTCTTC
CASSPRTGEQFF
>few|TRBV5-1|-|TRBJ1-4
TGCGCCAGCAGCTTAGCAATGACGGACAACAATGAAAAACTGTTTTTT
CASSLAMTDNNEKLFF
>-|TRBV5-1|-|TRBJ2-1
TGCGCCAGCAGCTTGGGGGTTCTCTCCTACAATGAGCAGTTCTTC
CASSLGVLSYNEQFF
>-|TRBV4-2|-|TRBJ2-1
TGTGCCAGCAGCCACAGGAGGGGGGAACCCAATGAGCAGTTCTTC
CASSHRRGEPNEQFF
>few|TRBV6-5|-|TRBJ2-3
TGTGCCAGCAGTTACGCGGCGCCGGTGGATACGCAGTATTTT
CASSYAAPVDTQYF
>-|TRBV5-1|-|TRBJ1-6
TGCGCCAGCAGCCTTGGAACGGGACTTTTCTCACCCCTCCACTTT
CASSLGTGLFSPLHF
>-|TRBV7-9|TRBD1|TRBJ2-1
TGTGCCAGCAGCCCCATGGGGACAGTATACAATGAGCAGTTCTTC
CASSPMGTVYNEQFF
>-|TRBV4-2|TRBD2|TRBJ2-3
TGTGCCAGCAGCATAAAGCGAGCGGGGGCCTCAGATACGCAGTATTTT
CASSIKRAGASDTQYF
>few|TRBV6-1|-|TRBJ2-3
TGTGCCAGCAGTGAAGCGACAGTTACTAGCACAGATACGCAGTATTTT
CASSEATVTSTDTQYF
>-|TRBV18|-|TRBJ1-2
TGTGCCAGCACCGGACGGATCAAAGATGGCTACACCTTC
CASTGRIKDGYTF
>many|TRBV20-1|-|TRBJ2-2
TGCAGTGCTCGGGGGCTGGTAACCGGGGAGCTGTTTTTT
CSARGLVTGELFF
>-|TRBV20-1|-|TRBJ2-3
TGCAGTGCTCGACAGTGGGGCACAGATACGCAGTATTTT
CSARQWGTDTQYF
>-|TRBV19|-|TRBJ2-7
TGTGCCGGCCATTCGACGACAGGAGGAGACGAGCAGTACTTC
CAGHSTTGGDEQYF
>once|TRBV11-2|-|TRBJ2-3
TGTGCCAGCAGCCCCCAGCGGACTAGCACAGATACGCAGTATTTT
CASSPQRTSTDTQYF
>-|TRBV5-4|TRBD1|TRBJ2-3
TGTGCCAGCAGCATGCGTAGGCCGGGACAGGTTCTTGACAGCACAGATACGCAGTATTTT
CASSMRRPGQVLDSTDTQYF
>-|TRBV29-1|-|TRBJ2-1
TGCAGCGTTGTTTGGAATGAGCAGTTCTTC
CSVVWNEQFF
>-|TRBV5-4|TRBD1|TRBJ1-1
TGTGCCAGCAGCGGAGGGGGCCGGGGAGCGGACACTGAAGCTTTCTTT
CASSGGGRGADTEAFF
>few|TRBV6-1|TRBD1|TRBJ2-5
TGTGCCAGCACCCTTCTCCGGGACAGCGGCGGAGAGACCCAGTACTTC
CASTLLRDSGGETQYF
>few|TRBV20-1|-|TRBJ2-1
TGCAGTGCTAATGGTGGGTGGTACAATGAGCAGTTCTTC
CSANGGWYNEQFF
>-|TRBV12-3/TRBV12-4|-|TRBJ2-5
TGTGCCAGCAGTTTATCATCCGTTCAAGAGACCCAGTACTTC
CASSLSSVQETQYF
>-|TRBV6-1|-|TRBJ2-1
TGTGCCAGCAGTGAACGAGTCGGATCATACAATGAGCAGTTCTTC
CASSERVGSYNEQFF
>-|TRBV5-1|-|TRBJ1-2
TGCGCCAGCAGCCGGGACGTTACTTCATATGGCTACACCTTC
CASSRDVTSYGYTF
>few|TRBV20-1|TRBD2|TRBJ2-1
TGCAGTGCCGTTCAGACTAGCGGGGGCCCGGGAGGGCAGTTCTTC
CSAVQTSGGPGGQFF
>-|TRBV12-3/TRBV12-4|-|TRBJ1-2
TGTGCCAGCAGTCCCTACACGGGAATTAGCTACACCTTC
CASSPYTGISYTF
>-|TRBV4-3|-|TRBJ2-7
TGCGCCAGCAGCTTTCACCAGGGGTCCTACTACGAGCAGTACTTC
CASSFHQGSYYEQYF
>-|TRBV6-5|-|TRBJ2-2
TGTGCCAGCAGTTACTTTACCGGGGAGCTGTTTTTT
CASSYFTGELFF
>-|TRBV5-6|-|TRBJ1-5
TGTGCCAGCAGCTTGGTAGATGGGGGCCAGCCCCAGCATTTT
CASSLVDGGQPQHF